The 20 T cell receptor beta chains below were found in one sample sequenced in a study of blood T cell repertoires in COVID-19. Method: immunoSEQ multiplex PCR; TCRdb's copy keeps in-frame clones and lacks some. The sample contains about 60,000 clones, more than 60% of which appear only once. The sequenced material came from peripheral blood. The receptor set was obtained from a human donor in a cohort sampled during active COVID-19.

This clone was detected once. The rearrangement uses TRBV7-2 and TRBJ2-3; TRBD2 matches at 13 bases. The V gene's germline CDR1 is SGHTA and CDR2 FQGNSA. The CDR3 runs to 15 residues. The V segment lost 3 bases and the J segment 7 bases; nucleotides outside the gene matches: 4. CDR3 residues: CASSFTSGRGNTQYF. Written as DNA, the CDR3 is TGTGCCAGCAGCTTTACTAGCGGGAGGGGGAATACGCAGTATTTT.

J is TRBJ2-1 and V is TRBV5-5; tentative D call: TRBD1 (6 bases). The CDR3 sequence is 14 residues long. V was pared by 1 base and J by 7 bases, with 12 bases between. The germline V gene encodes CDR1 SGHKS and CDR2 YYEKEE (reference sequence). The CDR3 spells CASSLWVGGNEQFF. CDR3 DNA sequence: TGTGCCAGCAGCTTGTGGGTAGGGGGAAATGAGCAGTTCTTC.

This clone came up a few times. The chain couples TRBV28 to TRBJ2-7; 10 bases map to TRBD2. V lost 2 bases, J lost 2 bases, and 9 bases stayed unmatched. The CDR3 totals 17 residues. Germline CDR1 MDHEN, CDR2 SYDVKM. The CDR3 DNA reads TGTGCCAGCAGTTTACGGGCTAGCGGGAGTTATGCCTACGAGCAGTACTTC. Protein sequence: CASSLRASGSYAYEQYF.

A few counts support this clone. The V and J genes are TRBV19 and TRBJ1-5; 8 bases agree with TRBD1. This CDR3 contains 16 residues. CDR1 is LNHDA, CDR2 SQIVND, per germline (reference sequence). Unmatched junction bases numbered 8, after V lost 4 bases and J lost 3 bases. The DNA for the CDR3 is TGTGCCAGTAGTACGAGGGACAGGAAAGCCAATCAGCCCCAGCATTTT. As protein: CASSTRDRKANQPQHF. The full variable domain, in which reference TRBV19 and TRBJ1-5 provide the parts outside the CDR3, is DGGITQSPKYLFRKEGQNVTLSCEQNLNHDAMYWYRQDPGQGLRLIYYSQIVNDFQKGDIAEGYSVSREKKESFPLTVTSAQKNPTAFYLCASSTRDRKANQPQHFGDGTRLSIL.

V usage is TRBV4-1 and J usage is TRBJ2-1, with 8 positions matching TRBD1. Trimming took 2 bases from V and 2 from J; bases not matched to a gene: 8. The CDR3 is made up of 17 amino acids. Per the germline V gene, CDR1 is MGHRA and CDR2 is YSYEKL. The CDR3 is CASSQSLDRGPYNEQFF. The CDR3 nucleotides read TGCGCCAGCAGCCAATCCCTCGACAGGGGCCCCTACAATGAGCAGTTCTTC.

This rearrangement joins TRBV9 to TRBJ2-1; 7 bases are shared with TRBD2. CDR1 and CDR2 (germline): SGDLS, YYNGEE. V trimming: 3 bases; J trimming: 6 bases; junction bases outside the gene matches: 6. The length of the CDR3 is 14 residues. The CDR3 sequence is CASSARLAGNEQFF. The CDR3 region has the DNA TGTGCCAGCAGCGCTAGACTAGCAGGCAATGAGCAGTTCTTC.

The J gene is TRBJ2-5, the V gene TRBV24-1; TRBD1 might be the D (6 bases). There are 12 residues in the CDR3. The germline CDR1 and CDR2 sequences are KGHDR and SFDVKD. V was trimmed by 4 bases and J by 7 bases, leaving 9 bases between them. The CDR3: CATSDRGRTQYF. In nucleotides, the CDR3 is TGTGCCACCAGTGACAGGGGTCGGACCCAGTACTTC.

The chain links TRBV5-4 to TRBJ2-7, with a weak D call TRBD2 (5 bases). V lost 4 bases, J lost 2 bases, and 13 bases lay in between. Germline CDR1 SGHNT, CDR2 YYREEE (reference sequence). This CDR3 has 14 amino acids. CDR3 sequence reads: CASSPTEDPYEQYF. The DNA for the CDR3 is TGTGCCAGCAGCCCGACGGAGGACCCCTACGAGCAGTACTTC. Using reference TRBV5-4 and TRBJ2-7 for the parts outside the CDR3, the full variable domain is ETGVTQSPTHLIKTRGQQVTLRCSSQSGHNTVSWYQQALGQGPQFIFQYYREEENGRGNFPPRFSGLQFPNYSSELNVNALELDDSALYLCASSPTEDPYEQYFGPGTRLTVT.

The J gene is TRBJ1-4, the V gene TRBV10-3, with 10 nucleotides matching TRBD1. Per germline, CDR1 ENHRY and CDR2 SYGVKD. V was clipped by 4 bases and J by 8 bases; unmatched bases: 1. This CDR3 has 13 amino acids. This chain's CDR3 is CAISGGQGEKLFF. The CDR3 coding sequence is TGTGCCATCAGTGGGGGACAGGGGGAAAAACTGTTTTTT.

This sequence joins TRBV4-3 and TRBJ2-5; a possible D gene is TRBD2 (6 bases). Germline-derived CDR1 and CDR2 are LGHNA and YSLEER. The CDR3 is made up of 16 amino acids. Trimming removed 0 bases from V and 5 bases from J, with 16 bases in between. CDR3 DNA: TGCGCCAGCAGCCAAGATCGGGGGACCCCAGGGGAGACCCAGTACTTC. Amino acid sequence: CASSQDRGTPGETQYF.

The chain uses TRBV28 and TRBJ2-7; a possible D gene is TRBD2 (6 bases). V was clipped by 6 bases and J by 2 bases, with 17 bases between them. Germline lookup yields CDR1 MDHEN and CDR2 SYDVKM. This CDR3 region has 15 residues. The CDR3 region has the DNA TGTGCCAGCAGATCGCGGAGGGACCAAACCTACGAGCAGTACTTC. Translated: CASRSRRDQTYEQYF.

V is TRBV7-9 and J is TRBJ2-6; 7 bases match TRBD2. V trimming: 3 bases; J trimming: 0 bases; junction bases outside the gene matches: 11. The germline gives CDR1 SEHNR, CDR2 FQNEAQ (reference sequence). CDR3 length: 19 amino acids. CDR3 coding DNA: TGTGCCAGCAGCTTTGGAAGACTAGCTTCAGGCTCTGGGGCCAACGTCCTGACTTTC. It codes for CASSFGRLASGSGANVLTF.

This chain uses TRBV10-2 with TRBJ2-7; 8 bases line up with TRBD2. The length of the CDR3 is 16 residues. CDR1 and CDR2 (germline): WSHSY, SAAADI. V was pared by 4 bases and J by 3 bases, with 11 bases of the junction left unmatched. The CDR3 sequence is CASSASAGGPFYEQYF. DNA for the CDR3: TGCGCCAGCAGTGCAAGCGCGGGAGGACCTTTCTACGAGCAGTACTTC.

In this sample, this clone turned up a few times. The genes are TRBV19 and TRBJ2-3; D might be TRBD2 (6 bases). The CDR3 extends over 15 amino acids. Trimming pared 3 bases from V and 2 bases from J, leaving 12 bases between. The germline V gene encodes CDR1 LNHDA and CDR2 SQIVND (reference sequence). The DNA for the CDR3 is TGTGCCAGTAGTATTGGCGGGGCCTACACAGATACGCAGTATTTT. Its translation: CASSIGGAYTDTQYF.

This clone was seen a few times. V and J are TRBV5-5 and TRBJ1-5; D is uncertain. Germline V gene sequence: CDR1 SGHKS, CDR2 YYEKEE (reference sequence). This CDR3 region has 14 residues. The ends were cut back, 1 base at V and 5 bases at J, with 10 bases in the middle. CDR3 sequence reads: CASSLQLGDQPQHF. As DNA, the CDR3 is TGTGCCAGCAGCTTGCAGCTGGGAGATCAGCCCCAGCATTTT.

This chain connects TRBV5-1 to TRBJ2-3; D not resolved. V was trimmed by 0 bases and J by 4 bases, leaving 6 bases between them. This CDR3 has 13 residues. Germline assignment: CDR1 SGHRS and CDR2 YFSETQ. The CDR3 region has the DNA TGCGCCAGCAGCTTGGAACGCGCAGATACGCAGTATTTT. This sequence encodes CASSLERADTQYF.

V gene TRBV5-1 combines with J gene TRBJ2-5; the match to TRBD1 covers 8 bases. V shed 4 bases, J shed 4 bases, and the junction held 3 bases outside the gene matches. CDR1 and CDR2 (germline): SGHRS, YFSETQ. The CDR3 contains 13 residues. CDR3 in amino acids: CASSPGQGETQYF. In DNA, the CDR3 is TGCGCCAGCAGCCCTGGACAGGGAGAGACCCAGTACTTC.

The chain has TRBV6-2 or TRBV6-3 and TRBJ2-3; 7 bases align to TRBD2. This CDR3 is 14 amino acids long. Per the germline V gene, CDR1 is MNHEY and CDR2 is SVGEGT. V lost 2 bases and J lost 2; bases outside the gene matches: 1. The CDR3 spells CASSYRGDTDTQYF. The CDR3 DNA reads TGTGCCAGCAGTTACCGGGGGGACACAGATACGCAGTATTTT.

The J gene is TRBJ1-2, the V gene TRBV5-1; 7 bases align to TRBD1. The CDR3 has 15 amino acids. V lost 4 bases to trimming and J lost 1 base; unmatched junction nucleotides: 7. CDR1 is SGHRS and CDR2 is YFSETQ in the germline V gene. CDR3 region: CASSHRDRVNYGYTF. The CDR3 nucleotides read TGCGCCAGCAGCCACCGGGACAGAGTTAACTATGGCTACACCTTC. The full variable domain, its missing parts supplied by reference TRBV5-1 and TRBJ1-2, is KAGVTQTPRYLIKTRGQQVTLSCSPISGHRSVSWYQQTPGQGLQFLFEYFSETQRNKGNFPGRFSGRQFSNSRSEMNVSTLELGDSALYLCASSHRDRVNYGYTFGSGTRLTVV.

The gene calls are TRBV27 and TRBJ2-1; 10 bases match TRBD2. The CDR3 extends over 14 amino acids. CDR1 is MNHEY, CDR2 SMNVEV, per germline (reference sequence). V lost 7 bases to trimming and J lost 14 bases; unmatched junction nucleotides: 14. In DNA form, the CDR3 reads TGTGCCAGCACGAGCCTAGCGGGAGCGGAGAGGGAGTTCTTC. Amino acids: CASTSLAGAEREFF.